One T cell receptor (beta chain) is described in this entry. Indicated time point: patch test 1, 2 weeks after DPC sensitization. The treatment denotes: therapeutic diphenylcyclopropenone sensitization with weekly scalp DPC. TCRdb itself ran the RACE reads through MiXCR, one entry per CDR3 protein. The repertoire holds approximately 110,000 distinct CDR3 sequences, with 9.5% to 11% as singletons. Germline-derived CDR1 and CDR2 are MDHEN and SYDVKM. CDR3 length: 13 amino acids. V lost 5 bases, J lost 14 bases, and 20 bases lay in between. This record belongs to a study of human T cells and chemical hapten exposure.

The chain is built from TRBV28 and TRBJ2-3, with D maybe TRBD1 (6 bases). The clonotype was recovered from a woman aged 35 to 49 with alopecia areata. Some clones in this sample may be carry-over from other donors' samples. The sample here was whole blood, taken in connection with sensitization to the hapten diphenylcyclopropenone (DPC). CDR3 sequence (DNA): TGTGCCAGCAGTCCTCCGATTGGGTCACAGGGGTATTTT. This codes for CASSPPIGSQGYF. The full variable domain, its missing parts supplied by reference TRBV28 and TRBJ2-3, is DVKVTQSSRYLVKRTGEKVFLECVQDMDHENMFWYRQDPGLGLRLIYFSYDVKMKEKGDIPEGYSVSREKKERFSLILESASTNQTSMYLCASSPPIGSQGYFGPGTRLTVL.